This T cell receptor (beta chain) was sequenced in a study of CD8+CD57+ T cells in acquired aplastic anemia. For the study at large: Each DNA sample taken from sorted CD4+ and CD8+ cells came to 3 to 4 ug on average.

Note on this clonotype: Its antigen is as yet unknown. A much more abundant neighbour one base away suggests this may be a read error.

The template for TCR beta VDJ and CDR3 sequence profiling was genomic DNA. TCRdb reprocessed the reads with MiXCR, giving one entry per CDR3 protein. The table records roughly 290,000 distinct CDR3 sequences, 45% to 65% of them present only once. Patients picked for sequencing had shown CD8+CD57+ cell expansion detected by flow cytometry. Severe acquired aplastic anemia was diagnosed in all patients. Study-level findings and limits: In common between the patients and the controls were twenty-nine CD8+ CDR3 sequences. Patients were compared with controls for CD8+ Simpson's diversity, and no significant difference emerged.

In germline, CDR1 is SGHTA, CDR2 FQGTGA. This CDR3 has 18 amino acids. V lost 0 bases, J lost 3 bases, and 9 bases stayed unmatched. The clonotype comes from a human donor with aplastic anemia. Specimen: sorted CD4+, CD8+, or CD8+CD57+ T cells (not recorded which) from PBMCs. The V call is TRBV7-3, the J call TRBJ2-2, with 8 bases fitting TRBD1. The CDR3 DNA follows: TGTGCCAGCAGCTTAACCACAGGGGGGCTTCTTTACACCGGGGAGCTGTTTTTT. Translating it yields CASSLTTGGLLYTGELFF.